The sequence of this TCR beta chain was determined in a study of T cell responses to AZD1222 COVID-19 vaccine. Study-wide context: Second-dose recipients at about 4 or about 12 weeks were treated as one pooled group. Study findings and constraints: The donor cohort was predominantly white British with a female majority, and clonal diversity may have been underestimated. Sampling that yielded the repertoires occurred only after the peak T cell response.

Germline values: CDR1 SGHRS, CDR2 YFSETQ. V was cut by 6 bases and J by 5 bases, with 14 bases left in between. This CDR3 is 13 amino acids long. TCRdb's table, derived via immunoSEQ multiplex PCR, lists solely in-frame clones and lacks some. Of fewer than 55,000 clones in the sample, under 85% were seen once. About this clone itself: What it binds is unknown.

The chain links TRBV5-1 to TRBJ1-1; D unclear. This receptor was identified in an adult in good health. The source material was peripheral blood, sampled on day 0 of AZD1222 vaccination. In DNA, the CDR3 is TGCGCCAGCACCCGGACCGGGCAGACTGAAGCTTTCTTT. Protein: CASTRTGQTEAFF.